Listed below are T cell receptor beta chains from one sample, sequenced in a study of PD-L1 blockade in urothelial cancer. TCRdb keeps only in-frame clones here, not all; method: immunoSEQ multiplex PCR. The sample shows approximately 72,000 clones, 86% of them seen only once. The specimen comprised PBMCs, sampled around atezolizumab (anti-PD-L1) treatment. These receptors all come from a man between 60 and 75 years old with urothelial cancer. The CDR3 runs from the conserved cysteine through the conserved F or W. A D gene is named only where the DNA matches it firmly. Not all rows give a size; the values are once, few, many and, for expanded clones, a class.

v_call	cdr3_length	j_call	d_call	clone_size	cdr3_nt	cdr3_aa
TRBV4-1	15	TRBJ1-4	NA	NA	TGCGCCAGCAGCCACCCCCGGGGGGGCCGTGAAAAACTGTTTTTT	CASSHPRGGREKLFF
TRBV4-1	15	TRBJ1-2	TRBD1	once	TGCGCCAGCAGCCAAGACCGAACCGGGACAGCGGGCTACACCTTC	CASSQDRTGTAGYTF
TRBV9	15	TRBJ2-1	NA	NA	TGTGCCAGCAGCGTAGTACCCAGCTCCTACAATGAGCAGTTCTTC	CASSVVPSSYNEQFF
TRBV4-2	13	TRBJ2-1	NA	NA	TGTGCCAGCAGCCTTACGACTACCAATGAGCAGTTCTTC	CASSLTTTNEQFF
TRBV9	15	TRBJ2-5	TRBD1	NA	TGTGCCAGCAGCACTTTCGGACAGGGACGGGAGACCCAGTACTTC	CASSTFGQGRETQYF
TRBV10-2	15	TRBJ1-5	NA	NA	TGCGCCAGCAGTGGGCAGGGTGGCTTCAATCAGCCCCAGCATTTT	CASSGQGGFNQPQHF
TRBV9	16	TRBJ2-3	TRBD2	NA	TGTGCCAGCAGCCCCCGGACTAGCGGGGGAGGAGATACGCAGTATTTT	CASSPRTSGGGDTQYF
TRBV7-2	16	TRBJ2-5	TRBD2	once	TGTGCCAGCAGCCGTGGGCTAGCGGGGGGGCGAGAGACCCAGTACTTC	CASSRGLAGGRETQYF
TRBV4-2	15	TRBJ1-2	NA	NA	TGTGCCAGCAGCCAAACACTCAGGGAAGTATATGGCTACACCTTC	CASSQTLREVYGYTF
TRBV29-1	17	TRBJ1-1	NA	once	TGCAGCGTCCCCAGGCAGGGAACTATGATTATGAACACTGAAGCTTTCTTT	CSVPRQGTMIMNTEAFF
TRBV5-1	15	TRBJ2-1	TRBD2	once	TGCGCCAGCAGCTCGGGACTAGCGGGGGGAAATGAGCAGTTCTTC	CASSSGLAGGNEQFF
TRBV28	14	TRBJ2-7	TRBD1	NA	TGTGCCAGCGGTAAGACAGGGAGTGCTGAGGAGCAGTACTTC	CASGKTGSAEEQYF
TRBV5-1	13	TRBJ1-5	NA	NA	TGCGCCAGCAGCTTGCACGGAGATCAGCCCCAGCATTTT	CASSLHGDQPQHF
TRBV12-5	15	TRBJ2-2	TRBD1	NA	TGTGCTAGTGGTTTGGGACAGGGGGGCACCGGGGAGCTGTTTTTT	CASGLGQGGTGELFF
TRBV2	15	TRBJ2-1	TRBD1	NA	TGTGCCAGCACCATCGACAGGGTCTCCTACAATGAGCAGTTCTTC	CASTIDRVSYNEQFF
TRBV30	14	TRBJ2-5	TRBD2	NA	TGTGCCTGGGGACTAGCGGGGGTCGGGGAGACCCAGTACTTC	CAWGLAGVGETQYF
TRBV19	13	TRBJ1-2	NA	NA	TGTGCCAGTAGCCCTCCCTCGGGGGTTGGCTACACCTTC	CASSPPSGVGYTF
TRBV7-9	15	TRBJ1-1	NA	NA	TGTGCCAGCAGCTTTGGTACAGGGAAGAACACTGAAGCTTTCTTT	CASSFGTGKNTEAFF
TRBV7-8	15	TRBJ1-5	TRBD1	once	TGTGCCAGCAGCTTACGACAGGGCGAACGAAGCCACCAGCATTTT	CASSLRQGERSHQHF
TRBV5-1	15	TRBJ1-2	NA	NA	TGCGCCAGCAGCTTTACAGGGTCCCCCAACTATGGCTACACCTTC	CASSFTGSPNYGYTF
TRBV6-1	14	TRBJ1-1	NA	NA	TGTGCCAGCAGTGCCTTCAGGGTGCGCACTGAAGCTTTCTTT	CASSAFRVRTEAFF
TRBV5-6	12	TRBJ2-7	NA	NA	TGTGCCAGCAGCTTGTTAGGGGCAGAGCAGTACTTC	CASSLLGAEQYF
TRBV9	8	TRBJ2-3	NA	once	TGTGCCAGCAGCCCCCGTGATTTT	CASSPRDF
TRBV19	15	TRBJ1-4	TRBD1	NA	TGTGCCAGTACCCGGTCAGGGGGGATCAGGGAAAAACTGTTTTTT	CASTRSGGIREKLFF
TRBV5-4	14	TRBJ2-5	NA	NA	TGTGCCAGCAGCTCCACAGGGGGGGAGGAGACCCAGTACTTC	CASSSTGGEETQYF
TRBV6-6	15	TRBJ2-3	TRBD2	NA	TGTGCCAGCAGTTACGTCGGGGGGGCCTTGGATACGCAGTATTTT	CASSYVGGALDTQYF
TRBV6-1	14	TRBJ1-2	TRBD1	NA	TGTGCCAGCAGTGAAGACAGGGGATTAGATGGCTACACCTTC	CASSEDRGLDGYTF
TRBV10-3	16	TRBJ2-2	TRBD2	once	TGTGCCATCAGTGAGTCCAGCGGGGGGGGTACCGGGGAGCTGTTTTTT	CAISESSGGGTGELFF
TRBV19	15	TRBJ1-4	NA	NA	TGTGCCAGTAGTGCGGGCGGGTGGGATAATGAAAAACTGTTTTTT	CASSAGGWDNEKLFF
TRBV5-4	14	TRBJ1-4	TRBD1	NA	TGTGCCAGCAGCTTACGGGACAGTAATGAAAAACTGTTTTTT	CASSLRDSNEKLFF
TRBV29-1	13	TRBJ2-1	TRBD1	NA	TGCAGCGACCAAGACAGGGCCTACAATGAGCAGTTCTTC	CSDQDRAYNEQFF
TRBV5-6	15	TRBJ1-6	TRBD1	NA	TGTGCCAGCAGCCGACAGGGCGACTATAATTCACCCCTCCACTTT	CASSRQGDYNSPLHF
TRBV9	17	TRBJ1-6	NA	NA	TGTGCCAGCAGCGAGACGCCCTTGGACAGTCAAAATTCACCCCTCCACTTT	CASSETPLDSQNSPLHF
TRBV11-2	15	TRBJ1-1	TRBD1	NA	TGTGCCAGCAGCCGCTATGGGACAGGGGCCACTGAAGCTTTCTTT	CASSRYGTGATEAFF
TRBV5-1	16	TRBJ1-4	NA	NA	TGCGCCAGCAGCTTGGGAGGGTCCCTCACTAATGAAAAACTGTTTTTT	CASSLGGSLTNEKLFF
TRBV7-2	16	TRBJ2-5	TRBD2	NA	TGTGCCAGCAGCTTAGGACTAGCGGGGGGGCTAGAGACCCAGTACTTC	CASSLGLAGGLETQYF
TRBV2	15	TRBJ1-5	TRBD1	NA	TGTGCCAGCAGGGTCAGACAGGGTGGCAATCAGCCCCAGCATTTT	CASRVRQGGNQPQHF
TRBV6-1	14	TRBJ2-2	TRBD1	once	TGTGCCAGCAGTAGGCAGGGGGACACCGGGGAGCTGTTTTTT	CASSRQGDTGELFF
TRBV30	15	TRBJ1-5	TRBD1	NA	TGTGCCTGGAGTCTCGGACAGGGGAGCAATCAGCCCCAGCATTTT	CAWSLGQGSNQPQHF
TRBV9	15	TRBJ2-2	NA	NA	TGTGCCAGCAGCGTTTTTCCAGGGAACACCGGGGAGCTGTTTTTT	CASSVFPGNTGELFF
TRBV5-4	14	TRBJ2-5	NA	NA	TGTGCCAGCAGCTTCGATACCCCTAGCGAGACCCAGTACTTC	CASSFDTPSETQYF
TRBV4-3	18	TRBJ2-5	TRBD2	NA	TGCGCCAGCAGCACCCAGACTAGCGGGGGCCGGTTGCGAGAGACCCAGTACTTC	CASSTQTSGGRLRETQYF
TRBV30	13	TRBJ1-1	TRBD1	NA	TGTGCCTGGAGCCGGGACAGTGGGTCTGAAGCTTTCTTT	CAWSRDSGSEAFF
TRBV6-5	13	TRBJ2-4	NA	once	TGTGCCAGCAGTTCTATAGCCAAAAACATTCAGTACTTC	CASSSIAKNIQYF
TRBV27	13	TRBJ1-2	TRBD1	NA	TGTGCCAGCAGTTTGGCGACAGGGAATGGCTACACCTTC	CASSLATGNGYTF
TRBV7-2	15	TRBJ1-4	NA	NA	TGTGCCAGCAGACAGACAGTTGCAACTAATGAAAAACTGTTTTTT	CASRQTVATNEKLFF
TRBV18	15	TRBJ2-1	TRBD1	NA	TGTGCCAGCTCACCTGGACAGGGGGGGAACGATGAGCAGTTCTTC	CASSPGQGGNDEQFF
TRBV11-2	15	TRBJ2-1	NA	NA	TGTGCCAGCAGCCCGGGGGGACAAGGCTACAATGAGCAGTTCTTC	CASSPGGQGYNEQFF
TRBV7-2	15	TRBJ2-3	TRBD2	NA	TGTGCCAGCAGCTTAGTACGAGCGGGGATAGATACGCAGTATTTT	CASSLVRAGIDTQYF